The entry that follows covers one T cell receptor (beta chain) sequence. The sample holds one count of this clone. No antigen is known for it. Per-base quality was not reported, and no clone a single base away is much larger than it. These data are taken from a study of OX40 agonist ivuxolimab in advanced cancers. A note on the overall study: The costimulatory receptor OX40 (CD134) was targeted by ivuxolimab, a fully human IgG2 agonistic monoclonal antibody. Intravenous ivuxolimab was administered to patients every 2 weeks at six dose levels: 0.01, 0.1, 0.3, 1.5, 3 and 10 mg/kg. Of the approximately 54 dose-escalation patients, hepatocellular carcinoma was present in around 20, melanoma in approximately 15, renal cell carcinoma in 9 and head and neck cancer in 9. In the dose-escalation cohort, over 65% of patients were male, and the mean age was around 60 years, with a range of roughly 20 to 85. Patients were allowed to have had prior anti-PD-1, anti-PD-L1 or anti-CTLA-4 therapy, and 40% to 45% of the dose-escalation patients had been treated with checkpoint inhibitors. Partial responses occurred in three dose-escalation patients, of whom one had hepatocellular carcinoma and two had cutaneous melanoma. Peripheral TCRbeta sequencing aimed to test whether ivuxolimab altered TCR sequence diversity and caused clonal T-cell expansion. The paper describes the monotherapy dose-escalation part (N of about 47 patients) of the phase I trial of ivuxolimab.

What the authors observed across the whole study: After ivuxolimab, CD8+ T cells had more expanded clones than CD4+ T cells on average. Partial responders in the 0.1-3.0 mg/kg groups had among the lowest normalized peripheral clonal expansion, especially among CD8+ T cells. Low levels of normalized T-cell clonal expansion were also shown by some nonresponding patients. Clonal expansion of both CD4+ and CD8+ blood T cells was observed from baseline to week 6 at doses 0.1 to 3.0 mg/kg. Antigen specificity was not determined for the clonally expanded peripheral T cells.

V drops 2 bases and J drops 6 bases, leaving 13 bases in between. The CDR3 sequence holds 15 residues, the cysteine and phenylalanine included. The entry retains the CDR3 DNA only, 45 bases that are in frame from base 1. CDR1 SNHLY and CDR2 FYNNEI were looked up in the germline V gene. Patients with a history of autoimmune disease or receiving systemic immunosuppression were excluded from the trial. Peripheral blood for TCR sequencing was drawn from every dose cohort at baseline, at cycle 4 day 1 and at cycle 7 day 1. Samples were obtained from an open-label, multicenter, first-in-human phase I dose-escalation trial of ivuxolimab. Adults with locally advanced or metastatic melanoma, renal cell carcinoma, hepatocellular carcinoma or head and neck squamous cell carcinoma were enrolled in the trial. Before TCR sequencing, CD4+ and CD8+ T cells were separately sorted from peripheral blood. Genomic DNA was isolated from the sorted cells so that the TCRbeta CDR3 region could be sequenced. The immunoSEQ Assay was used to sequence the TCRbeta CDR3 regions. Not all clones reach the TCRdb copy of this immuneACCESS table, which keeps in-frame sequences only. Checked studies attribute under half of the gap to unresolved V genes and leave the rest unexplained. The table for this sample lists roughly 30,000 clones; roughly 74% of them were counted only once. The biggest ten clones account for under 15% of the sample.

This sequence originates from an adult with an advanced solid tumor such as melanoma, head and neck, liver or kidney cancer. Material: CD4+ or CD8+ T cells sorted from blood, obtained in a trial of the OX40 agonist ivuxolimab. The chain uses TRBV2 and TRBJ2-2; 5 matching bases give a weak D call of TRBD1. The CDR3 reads CASSEQGSDAGELFF. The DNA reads TGTGCCAGCAGTGAACAGGGATCGGATGCCGGGGAGCTGTTTTTT.